A selection of T cell receptor beta chains follows, all from one sample in a study of monozygotic twins with inflammatory bowel disease. TCRdb re-called the 5' RACE reads and shows each CDR3 protein once, DNA omitted. Seen in this sample are some 200,000 distinct CDR3 sequences; the ten most common clones hold roughly 7.5%. Sequenced material: blood. These receptors were collected from a human donor with ulcerative colitis or Crohn's disease, or a healthy co-twin of an affected twin (not recorded which). CDR3s include the opening cysteine and the closing phenylalanine or tryptophan.

j_call,v_call,cdr3_aa
TRBJ1-3,TRBV5-1,CASSLDPDSGNTIYF
TRBJ1-2,TRBV7-2,CASSLEAGLGYTF
TRBJ1-2,TRBV16,CASSQRGSNYGYTF
TRBJ2-1,TRBV5-1,CASSGLAGVYNEQFF
TRBJ2-2,TRBV12-3/TRBV12-4,CASSTGTPTGELFF
TRBJ2-1,TRBV12-3/TRBV12-4,CASNTLGGEQFF
TRBJ2-3,TRBV7-6,CASSLMTSGTTDTQYF
TRBJ1-2,TRBV7-6,CATGQGSNYGYTF
TRBJ1-1,TRBV27,CASSLGPSRPPGAFF
TRBJ2-4,TRBV5-1,CASSMTGTGTNIQYF
TRBJ2-3,TRBV28,CASSTTSGRFTDTQYF
TRBJ2-7,TRBV12-3/TRBV12-4,CASGSSGTVSSYEQYF
TRBJ2-1,TRBV10-3,CAISDLGSYNEQFF
TRBJ1-3,TRBV4-1,CASSQGGTAGNTIYF
TRBJ2-6,TRBV5-1,CASSFGQDSGANVLTF
TRBJ2-5,TRBV20-1,CSAISGARETQYF
TRBJ1-4,TRBV12-3/TRBV12-4,CASRSGLLNEKLFF
TRBJ1-2,TRBV4-1,CASSQDGGQGNYGYTF
TRBJ1-5,TRBV20-1,CSAATSNQPQHF
TRBJ1-1,TRBV30,CASPKTGTGPMNTEAFF
TRBJ1-2,TRBV5-1,CASSTRDRSNYGYTF
TRBJ2-7,TRBV30,CAWSVERAYEQYF
TRBJ1-1,TRBV5-6,CASSEGGGTEAFF
TRBJ1-1,TRBV29-1,CSVILNTEAFF
TRBJ2-2,TRBV19,CASSSPGRGTGELFF
TRBJ2-1,TRBV20-1,CSARGSGSSYNEQFF
TRBJ2-5,TRBV7-8,CASTWWGTRETQYF
TRBJ2-1,TRBV20-1,CSATLRSGTYNEQFF
TRBJ2-3,TRBV20-1,CSAREASGGTRDTQYF
TRBJ2-7,TRBV28,CASTRDRAYEQYF
TRBJ2-1,TRBV5-1,CASSLARGSIDEQFF
TRBJ2-2,TRBV25-1,CASMAGGELFF
TRBJ2-7,TRBV10-3,CAISGQGSYEQYF
TRBJ1-2,TRBV5-5,CASSLVADTTF
TRBJ2-7,TRBV5-1,CASSLERTYEQYF
TRBJ2-3,TRBV4-1,CASSQEPGSSDTQYF
TRBJ2-7,TRBV5-1,CASNDRVGQGSSEQYF
TRBJ2-2,TRBV6-2/TRBV6-3,CASKRDPNTGELFF
TRBJ1-4,TRBV12-3/TRBV12-4,CASSLARRVNEKLFF
TRBJ2-7,TRBV5-6,CASSRPRGGYYEQYF